This T cell receptor (beta chain) comes out of a study of cytomegalovirus exposure and HLA in healthy donors. A single count supports this clone. The PCR had 60 Vbeta and 13 Jbeta primers. TCRdb's copy holds only in-frame clones and misses some; the assay was immunoSEQ multiplex PCR. The sample contains about 150,000 clones, around 80% of which appear only once. V gave up 8 bases and J gave up 0 bases, with 16 bases separating them. Germline V gene sequence: CDR1 MNHEY, CDR2 SVGAGI. The CDR3 length is 15 residues. The sample taken for sequencing was PBMCs. This receptor was obtained from a man aged 35-49 years in good health and CMV-seronegative. This chain uses TRBV6-5 with TRBJ2-5; weak D call: TRBD2 (6 bases). The CDR3 bases are TGTGCCAGCCGGATCAGTGGGGGGTACCAAGAGACCCAGTACTTC. Residues: CASRISGGYQETQYF.